This TCR beta chain is from a study of shared clonotypes between healthy human individuals. The repertoire was sequenced with immunoSEQ multiplex PCR; TCRdb's copy has only in-frame clones and lacks some. The data hold about 1.1 million clones, with 75% to 85% observed a single time. The specimen was memory CD4+ T cells from PBMCs. The subset: CD45RA-negative fraction. This TCR was sampled from a young man in good health. Some clones in this sample may be carry-over from other donors' samples.

This chain's CDR3 is CASSDRDYEQYF. The CDR3 nucleotides are TGTGCCAGCAGTGACAGGGATTACGAGCAGTACTTC. The V gene is TRBV28, the J gene TRBJ2-7, with 7 bases lining up with TRBD1. The CDR3 has 12 amino acids. Germline V gene sequence: CDR1 MDHEN, CDR2 SYDVKM. V was clipped by 5 bases and J by 4 bases; unmatched bases: 2. Filled out from reference TRBV28 and TRBJ2-7, the complete variable domain reads DVKVTQSSRYLVKRTGEKVFLECVQDMDHENMFWYRQDPGLGLRLIYFSYDVKMKEKGDIPEGYSVSREKKERFSLILESASTNQTSMYLCASSDRDYEQYFGPGTRLTVT.